This T cell receptor (beta chain) was sequenced during a study of human T cells and chemical hapten exposure. Study-level results: Expanded TCRs formed significantly more large CDR3 similarity clusters than controls.

Time point defined: pre-sensitization, week 0. Treatment defined: therapeutic diphenylcyclopropenone sensitization with weekly scalp DPC. V was clipped by 6 bases and J by 2 bases, with 7 bases between them. CDR3 length: 13 residues. The germline V gene has CDR1 MRHNA and CDR2 SNTAGT. TCRdb recomputed calls from the RACE reads with MiXCR, one row per CDR3 protein. The top ten clones hold 8% to 10% of a sample with 52,000 or so distinct CDR3 sequences, roughly a tenth of them seen once. There are many counts of this clonotype. The antigen remains unidentified. The V gene is TRBV6-4, the J gene TRBJ2-2, with D tentatively TRBD2 (6 bases). This sequence originates from a man aged 40-55 years with alopecia areata. Some clones in this sample may be carry-over from other donors' samples. The material sequenced was whole blood, taken in connection with sensitization to the hapten diphenylcyclopropenone (DPC). DNA for the CDR3: TGTGCCAGCAGCGGGGGAAACACCGGGGAGCTGTTTTTT. Amino acid sequence: CASSGGNTGELFF.